The entry below describes one TCR beta chain. The sample holds a few counts of this clone. No cognate antigen has been identified for it. Nothing much larger sits one base from this clone, and base qualities are not available. On a MiSeq, deep resolution sequencing aimed for a depth between 1 in 1 million and 1 in 200,000 T cells, with each clonotype covered 10x on average. The immunoSEQ hsTCRB Kit was used to generate the TCR beta libraries. Per the authors' processing: The data were analyzed with ImmunoSEQ Analyzer and ImmunoSEQ Data Assistant, and V, D and J gene assignments followed IMGT definitions. Clonality, which ranges from 0 to 1, was calculated by subtracting the normalized Shannon entropy of productive rearrangement frequencies from one. Only overrepresented clonotypes making up at least 0.05% of the repertoire of each patient were included in the public clonotype analysis. Around 13 age-matched healthy donor repertoires from immuneACCESS were used as controls for clonality. TCRdb's version of the immuneACCESS table is confined to in-frame rearrangements and falls short of the full clone set. An unresolved V gene accounts for under half of the shortfall where checked; the remainder is of unknown origin. The DNA gave D and trimming, while V, J and clone size come from that table. The sample table holds over 150,000 clones, of which approximately 72% were seen once. The biggest ten clones account for around an eighth of the sample.

Taken with the paper, the label for time point translates to: roughly 2 years on ibrutinib. For TCR beta library preparation, approximately 2 micrograms of genomic DNA were extracted from the cryopreserved PBMCs. Longitudinal blood samples from CLL patients on ibrutinib monotherapy were analyzed using high-throughput TCR beta sequencing. The patients took part in an open-label, single-center phase 2 trial of ibrutinib monotherapy. This entry is derived from a study of cytotoxic CD8 clonotypes in ibrutinib-treated CLL (dated by TCRdb to about 2021). In terms of the full investigation: The cohort was composed of more than ten relapsed/refractory and roughly 16 treatment-naive patients; IGHV unmutated status was identified in approximately 18 patients. Partial responses were observed in approximately 24 patients and complete responses in 2; after a median follow-up of 68 months, remission was maintained in around 14 patients and progression was observed in approximately 12. Response samples were obtained after a median of 12 months of treatment, with a range of about 6 to 36 months. An average of about 260,000 productive templates and approximately 90,000 productive rearrangements was obtained per sample. Of the approximately 86 people in the trial, around 26 had longitudinal samples available. Cryopreserved peripheral blood mononuclear cells were collected at three points: before therapy, at response, and at either sustained remission or disease progression. Every sample from remission and from progressive disease was obtained while the patients were still on ibrutinib. Study-level results and caveats: Public clonotypes were found to be uncommon and were observed to contract or remain stable during treatment; the increase in clonality was shown to reflect expansion of private clonotypes at ibrutinib response. Clonality increased at ibrutinib response, stayed stable in sustained remission, and fell back toward baseline at progression. Lymph node repertoires were not examined, and the timing of sampling was not matched between patients in sustained remission and those whose disease progressed. Baseline clonality was found to be higher than that of age-matched healthy donors and was strongly correlated with circulating CD8+ T-cell counts.

The germline V gene gives CDR1 as SGHRS and CDR2 as YFSETQ. Cut back by 3 bases and 7 bases, the V and J ends lie 13 bases apart. The CDR3 covers 14 residues, taking in both the cysteine and the phenylalanine. The retained sequence is limited to the CDR3, 42 bases, with the frame set at the first base. The specimen comprised PBMCs, sampled after 24 months of ibrutinib treatment. This receptor was identified in a human donor with chronic lymphocytic leukemia. The sequence joins TRBV5-1 to TRBJ2-2; possibly the D gene is TRBD2, per 6 matching bases. Here is the DNA: TGCGCCAGCAGCTCCCGGGAGCCCATCGGGGAGCTGTTTTTT. This yields the protein CASSSREPIGELFF.